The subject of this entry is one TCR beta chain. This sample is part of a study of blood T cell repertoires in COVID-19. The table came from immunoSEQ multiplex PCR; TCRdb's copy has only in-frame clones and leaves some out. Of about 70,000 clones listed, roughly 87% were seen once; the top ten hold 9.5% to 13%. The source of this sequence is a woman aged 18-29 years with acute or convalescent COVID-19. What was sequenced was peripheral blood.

For the CDR3, the DNA is TGTGCCAGCAGCTCCGTCAGCACCGGGGAGCTGTTTTTT. It yields the protein CASSSVSTGELFF. The chain has TRBV11-3 and TRBJ2-2; D unresolved. Germline CDR1 SGHNT, CDR2 YENEEA. Trimming pared 4 bases from V and 4 bases from J, leaving 7 bases between. The CDR3 is 13 residues long.